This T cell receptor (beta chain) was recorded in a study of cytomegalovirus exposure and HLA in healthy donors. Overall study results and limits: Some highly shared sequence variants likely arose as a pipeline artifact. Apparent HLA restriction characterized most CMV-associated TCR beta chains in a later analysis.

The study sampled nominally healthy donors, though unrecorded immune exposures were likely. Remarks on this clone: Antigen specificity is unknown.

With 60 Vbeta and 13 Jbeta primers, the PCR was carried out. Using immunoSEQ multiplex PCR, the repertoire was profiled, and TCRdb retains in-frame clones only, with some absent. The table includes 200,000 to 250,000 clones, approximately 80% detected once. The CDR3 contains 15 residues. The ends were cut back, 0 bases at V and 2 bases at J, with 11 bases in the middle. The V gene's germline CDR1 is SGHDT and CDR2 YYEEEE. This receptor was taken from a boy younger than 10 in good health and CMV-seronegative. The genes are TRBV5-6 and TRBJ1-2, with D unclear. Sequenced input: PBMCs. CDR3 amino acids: CASSLAPPGNYGYTF. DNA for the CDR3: TGTGCCAGCAGCTTGGCGCCGCCGGGAAACTATGGCTACACCTTC.